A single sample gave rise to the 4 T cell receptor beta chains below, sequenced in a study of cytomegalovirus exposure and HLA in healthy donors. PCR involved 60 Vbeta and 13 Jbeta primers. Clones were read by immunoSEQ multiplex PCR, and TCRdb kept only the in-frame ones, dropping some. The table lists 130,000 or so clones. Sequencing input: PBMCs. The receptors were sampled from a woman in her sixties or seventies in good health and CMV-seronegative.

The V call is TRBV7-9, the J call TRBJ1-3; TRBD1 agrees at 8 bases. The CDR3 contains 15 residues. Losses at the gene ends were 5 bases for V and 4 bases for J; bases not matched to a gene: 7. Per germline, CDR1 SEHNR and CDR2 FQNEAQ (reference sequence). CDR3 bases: TGTGCCAGCAGCCGTACCGGGACAGGAGGAAACACCATATATTTT. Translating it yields CASSRTGTGGNTIYF.

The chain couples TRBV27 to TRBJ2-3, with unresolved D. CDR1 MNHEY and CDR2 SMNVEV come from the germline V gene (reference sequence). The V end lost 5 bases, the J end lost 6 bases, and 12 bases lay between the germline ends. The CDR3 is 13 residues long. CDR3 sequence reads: CASSSADRDTQYF. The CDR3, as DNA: TGTGCCAGCAGTAGCGCCGACCGGGATACGCAGTATTTT.

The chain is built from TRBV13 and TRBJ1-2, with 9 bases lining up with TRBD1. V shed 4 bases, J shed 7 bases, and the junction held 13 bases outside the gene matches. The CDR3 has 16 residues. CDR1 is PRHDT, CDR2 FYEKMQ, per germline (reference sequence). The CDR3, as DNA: TGTGCCAGCAGCTCCCCGGGGGACAGGGCCTCGCTTGGCTACACCTTC. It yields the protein CASSSPGDRASLGYTF.

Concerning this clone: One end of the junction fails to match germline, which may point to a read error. The CDR3 is CASSFTITPTNEKLVF. CDR3 DNA: TGCGCCAGCAGCTTCACAATCACTCCAACTAATGAAAAACTGGTTTTT. V and J are TRBV5-1 and TRBJ1-4; the D is unclear. Per the germline V gene, CDR1 is SGHRS and CDR2 is YFSETQ. This CDR3 has 16 residues.